This paragraph covers one T cell receptor (beta chain) sequence. Its cognate antigen is unknown. Original processing methods: Junction-only immunoSEQ data arrived without quality scores, meaning filtering differed. Assay: immunoSEQ multiplex PCR; the TCRdb copy retains only in-frame clones and omits some. V and J calls and clone size are as listed in that table; D and trimming were resolved from the DNA. The sample yields 100,000 to 120,000 clones, around two thirds seen once. This specimen comes from a study of shared clonotypes between healthy human individuals. Trimming cost V 5 bases and J 1 base; bases outside gene matches: 9. The CDR3 runs to 16 residues. In germline, CDR1 is SGHNT, CDR2 YYREEE (reference sequence). Overall study results and limits: The low donor count limited represented genetic and exposure-history diversity. Unshared clonotypes carried lower generation probabilities than those common to all four donors. Naive CD4 clonotypes were shared across several donors at roughly 5%.

This receptor was taken from a woman in her 30s in good health. This chain links TRBV5-4 with TRBJ2-7; 10 positions agree with TRBD1. Input material: memory CD8+ T cells sorted from blood. This sample's subset: CD45RO+ cells pooled with CCR7-negative TemRA cells. This chain's CDR3 is CASRQAPGQGSYEQYF. CDR3 DNA: TGTGCCAGCAGACAAGCACCGGGACAGGGGTCCTACGAGCAGTACTTC.